The sequence of this T cell receptor beta chain was determined in a study of shared clonotypes between healthy human individuals. Repertoires were generated with immunoSEQ multiplex PCR, while TCRdb's copy carries only in-frame clones and drops some. The sample consists of 2 million to 3 million clones, under 95% of them appearing once. This CDR3 is built from 14 residues. CDR1 MDHEN and CDR2 SYDVKM come from the germline V gene. The junction had 5 bases not matched to a gene; V was cut back by 8 bases and J by 4 bases. The TCR was taken from a man aged 18-30 years in good health. Some clones in this sample may be carry-over from other donors' samples. Input material: naive CD4+ T cells from PBMCs. Subset defined: CD45RA+ positively selected. The chain employs TRBV28 and TRBJ2-1; 10 bases fit TRBD2. CDR3 sequence: CASLPSGGYNEQFF. The CDR3 DNA is TGTGCCAGCCTCCCTAGCGGGGGATACAATGAGCAGTTCTTC.